The next 25 T cell receptor beta chains were all read from a single sample in a study of T cells in Graves' hyperthyroidism and ophthalmopathy. Amplification targeted TCR beta CDR3 regions from RNA transcripts. The HTBI primer set served for first-round RT-PCR of the TCR CDR3. From the multiplex PCR reads, TCRdb called clonotypes with MiXCR, one entry per CDR3 protein. The sample has fewer than 450,000 distinct CDR3 sequences; approximately 14% are singletons. The sample comprised blood. The receptors derive from an older woman with Graves' ophthalmopathy.

This clonotype was seen only a few times. This rearrangement joins TRBV7-9 to TRBJ2-6, with D maybe TRBD1 (6 bases). V gave up 5 bases and J gave up 2 bases, with 10 bases separating them. Germline CDR1 and CDR2: SEHNR and FQNEAQ (reference sequence). The CDR3 spans 15 residues. The CDR3, as DNA: TGTGCCAGCAGCCTACCAGGGGCTGGGGCCAACGTCCTGACTTTC. It is translated as CASSLPGAGANVLTF.

About this clonotype: A much larger clone lies a single base off, so this may be a read error. The chain carries TRBV7-3 and TRBJ2-2; no reliable D call. CDR3 length equals 17 residues. Germline lookup yields CDR1 SGHTA and CDR2 FQGTGA. Deletions cut 2 bases from V and 4 bases from J, with 17 bases between. Here the CDR3 reads CASSLLTVRTGTGELFF. The CDR3 DNA reads as TGTGCCAGCAGCTTATTAACGGTCAGAACGGGCACCGGGGAGCTGTTTTTT.

This clonotype was detected ten times or more. The rearrangement joins TRBV20-1 to TRBJ2-3, with TRBD2 matching 11 bases. There are 16 residues in the CDR3. The V gene's germline CDR1 is DFQATT and CDR2 SNEGSKA (reference sequence). J gave up 4 bases and V 6 bases, and 12 bases lay outside the gene matches. DNA of the CDR3: TGCAGTGCCACACTAGCGGGAGCGGGTGGAGCAGATACGCAGTATTTT. This sequence encodes CSATLAGAGGADTQYF.

The V and J genes are TRBV7-8 and TRBJ1-6, with D hard to call. CDR3 length: 17 residues. Looked up from germline, CDR1 is SGHVS and CDR2 is FQNEAQ. V lost 4 bases to trimming and J lost 6 bases, with 19 bases between them. The CDR3 DNA reads TGTGCCAGCAGCTATCAGAGCCGGGCCGTGGGTAATTCACCCCTCCACTTT. Translation: CASSYQSRAVGNSPLHF.

There are a few counts of this clonotype. The chain is built from TRBV15 and TRBJ2-2; D is ambiguous. The CDR3 covers 13 residues. Germline V gives CDR1 LNHNV, CDR2 YYDKDF (reference sequence). V dropped 4 bases and J dropped 2 bases, with 5 bases sitting between them. CDR3 sequence reads: CATSILNTGELFF. In nucleotides, the CDR3 is TGTGCCACCAGCATCCTTAACACCGGGGAGCTGTTTTTT.

J is TRBJ2-3 and V is TRBV4-1; 10 bases fit TRBD2. The CDR3 totals 16 residues. Germline-derived CDR1 and CDR2 are MGHRA and YSYEKL. V lost 5 bases, J lost 5 bases, and 10 bases stayed unmatched. Here the CDR3 DNA reads TGCGCCAGCAGCATTCAGCTAGCGGGAGCTAAAGATACGCAGTATTTT. Encoded protein: CASSIQLAGAKDTQYF.

This clonotype appeared many times. The CDR3 DNA reads as TGCAGCGTTGGGCGCGCAGCCGGAGAAAGGGAGACCCAGTACTTC. Encoded protein: CSVGRAAGERETQYF. V gene TRBV29-1 combines with J gene TRBJ2-5; D not resolved. The V and J ends lost 4 bases and 5 bases respectively, with 20 bases between them. There are 15 residues in the CDR3. The germline V gene has CDR1 SQVTM and CDR2 ANQGSEA.

Many counts were recorded for this clonotype. This chain uses TRBV12-3 or TRBV12-4 with TRBJ2-7, with a possible D match to TRBD2 (6 bases). The ends were cut back, 4 bases at V and 1 base at J, with 17 bases in the middle. The CDR3 is 16 amino acids. In nucleotides, the CDR3 is TGTGCCAGCAGTTCCTTCCGGGGGATCATATCCTACGAGCAGTACTTC. Protein sequence: CASSSFRGIISYEQYF.

This clonotype has a handful of counts. This chain uses TRBV9 with TRBJ2-3; no clear D. This CDR3 is built from 15 residues. Trimming shortened V by 4 bases and J by 2 bases, and 14 bases separated the two germline ends. Looked up from germline, CDR1 is SGDLS and CDR2 is YYNGEE. The CDR3 reads CASSPFPSSTDTQYF. The CDR3 DNA reads as TGTGCCAGCAGCCCCTTTCCTTCGTCCACAGATACGCAGTATTTT.

This clonotype was recorded many times. This chain joins TRBV28 and TRBJ2-7; D not resolved. Trimming took 1 base from V and 0 from J, leaving 10 bases between them. This CDR3 contains 15 residues. Germline CDR1 MDHEN, CDR2 SYDVKM. Here the CDR3 reads CASSLLGGRSYEQYF. CDR3 in DNA: TGTGCCAGCAGTTTATTGGGCGGTCGCTCCTACGAGCAGTACTTC. The variable domain in full, completed from reference TRBV28 and TRBJ2-7, reads DVKVTQSSRYLVKRTGEKVFLECVQDMDHENMFWYRQDPGLGLRLIYFSYDVKMKEKGDIPEGYSVSREKKERFSLILESASTNQTSMYLCASSLLGGRSYEQYFGPGTRLTVT.

The chain joins TRBV10-3 to TRBJ1-5; D remains ambiguous. The CDR3 runs 15 residues. Trimming left V 2 bases short and J 5 bases short, with 13 bases between. Germline CDR1 reads ENHRY; CDR2 reads SYGVKD. CDR3 sequence: CAISETPPSDQPQHF. In DNA, the CDR3 is TGTGCCATCAGTGAGACACCTCCTTCTGATCAGCCCCAGCATTTT.

Of note for this clonotype: With a much larger clone just one base away, this may be a read error. This sequence joins TRBV27 and TRBJ2-7; perhaps TRBD2 as D (5 bases). Germline-derived CDR1 and CDR2 are MNHEY and SMNVEV (reference sequence). This CDR3 contains 14 residues. CDR3 loop: CDSSWTGISYEQYF. The CDR3 DNA follows: TGTGACAGCAGTTGGACGGGGATCTCCTACGAGCAGTACTTC.

In this sample, this clonotype turned up many times. In DNA form, the CDR3 reads TGTGCCAGCAGTAGGACAGAGGGCTATGGCTACACCTTC. Its protein is CASSRTEGYGYTF. The chain uses TRBV6-1 and TRBJ1-2, with D possibly being TRBD1 (6 bases). Germline CDR1 reads MNHNS; CDR2 reads SASEGT. V was trimmed by 5 bases and J by 4 bases, leaving 11 bases between them. The CDR3 totals 13 residues.

This clonotype came up many times. The chain combines TRBV12-3 or TRBV12-4 with TRBJ2-7; TRBD2 aligns across 10 bases. J gave up 4 bases and V 8 bases, and 8 bases lay outside the gene matches. The CDR3 extends over 14 amino acids. Here the CDR3 DNA reads TGTGCCAGCTGCCCGGGAGCGGGAGGGTACGAGCAGTACTTC. Encoded protein: CASCPGAGGYEQYF.

This rearrangement joins TRBV15 to TRBJ1-5; 8 nucleotides align to TRBD1. The J segment lost 8 bases and the V segment lost 4 bases, leaving 7 bases of the junction unmatched. The CDR3 consists of 14 residues. CDR1 LNHNV and CDR2 YYDKDF come from the germline V gene (reference sequence). CDR3: CATSTADRAKPQHF. As DNA, the CDR3 is TGTGCCACCAGCACCGCGGACAGGGCAAAGCCCCAGCATTTT.

The table lists this clonotype with a few counts. At one end the junction does not follow the germline gene, possibly because of a read error. V and J are TRBV7-9 and TRBJ2-5, with D possibly being TRBD2 (5 bases). The CDR3 has 15 amino acids. Germline assignment: CDR1 SEHNR and CDR2 FQNEAQ (reference sequence). Written as DNA, the CDR3 is TGTGCCGGCAGCTTAGCGACCCTGTCAGAAGAGACCCAGTACTTC. Protein: CAGSLATLSEETQYF.

This clonotype was detected many times. The genes are TRBV11-1 and TRBJ1-4; D possibly corresponds to TRBD1 (6 bases). The CDR3 is 16 amino acids. The V gene lost 1 base and the J gene lost 7 bases, with 16 bases spanning the gap. Germline lookup yields CDR1 SGHAT and CDR2 FQDESV (reference sequence). The CDR3 here is CASSLGGDRRREKLFF. In nucleotides, the CDR3 is TGTGCCAGCAGCTTAGGGGGAGACAGGCGGCGTGAAAAACTGTTTTTT.

This chain uses TRBV29-1 with TRBJ2-4; 13 bases fit TRBD2. Germline V CDR1 and CDR2: SQVTM, ANQGSEA. The CDR3 extends over 18 amino acids. Unmatched junction bases numbered 12, after V lost 4 bases and J lost 3 bases. The CDR3 DNA reads TGCAGCGTTGGGCCTAGACTAGCGGGAGGAGATGGCAAAAACATTCAGTACTTC. This translates into CSVGPRLAGGDGKNIQYF.

The sample holds many counts of this clonotype. The chain employs TRBV11-2 and TRBJ2-5; D unclear. V shed 2 bases and J shed 5 bases, with 3 bases lying between them. CDR1 and CDR2 (germline): SGHAT, FQNNGV. There are 11 residues in the CDR3. The CDR3 sequence is CASSLSETQYF. The CDR3 nucleotides read TGTGCCAGCAGCTTAAGCGAGACCCAGTACTTC.

This clonotype was detected ten times or more. The chain employs TRBV7-2 and TRBJ2-7; D may be TRBD2 (5 bases). The germline CDR1 and CDR2 sequences are SGHTA and FQGNSA. V shed 3 bases and J shed 2 bases, with 17 bases lying between them. CDR3 length: 16 amino acids. The CDR3 DNA is TGTGCCAGCAGCTTCAGCAGTGGACTCGCCACCTACGAGCAGTACTTC. It yields the protein CASSFSSGLATYEQYF.

This clonotype was observed many times. The chain employs TRBV12-3 or TRBV12-4 and TRBJ1-5, with D possibly TRBD1 on 6 matching bases. V was trimmed by 5 bases and J by 9 bases, leaving 14 bases between them. This CDR3 is 13 amino acids long. Here the CDR3 reads CASSLTVQGPQHF. The CDR3 DNA follows: TGTGCCAGCAGTCTCACGGTACAGGGGCCCCAGCATTTT.

Comments on this clonotype: Possible read error: a much larger clone is one base away. The rearrangement uses TRBV28 and TRBJ2-5; D gene unclear. V lost 7 bases to trimming and J lost 0 bases, with 15 bases between them. The germline V gene encodes CDR1 MDHEN and CDR2 SYDVKM. This CDR3 comprises 15 residues. CDR3 nucleotide sequence: TGTGCCAGCACCCCCCAGACTCTTTACCAAGAGACCCAGTACTTC. Residues: CASTPQTLYQETQYF.

Ten or more counts support this clonotype. The gene calls are TRBV11-2 and TRBJ1-1; D remains ambiguous. Germline CDR1 reads SGHAT; CDR2 reads FQNNGV. Trimming cost V 5 bases and J 7 bases, with 23 bases left between them. This CDR3 contains 16 residues. The CDR3, as DNA: TGTGCCAGCAGCCACACACTGGGGTCAGGTGGCTATGAAGCTTTCTTT. Translating gives CASSHTLGSGGYEAFF. Full variable domain (remainder filled in from reference TRBV11-2 and TRBJ1-1): EAGVAQSPRYKIIEKRQSVAFWCNPISGHATLYWYQQILGQGPKLLIQFQNNGVVDDSQLPKDRFSAERLKGVDSTLKIQPAKLEDSAVYLCASSHTLGSGGYEAFFGQGTRLTVV.

The table lists this clonotype with many counts. The chain uses TRBV20-1 and TRBJ2-3; 10 bases agree with TRBD2. The CDR3 has 15 amino acids. Per the germline V gene, CDR1 is DFQATT and CDR2 is SNEGSKA (reference sequence). Trimming at V came to 1 base and at J to 4 bases, leaving 5 bases not matched to a gene. CDR3 sequence: CSARVSGRGADTQYF. CDR3 DNA sequence: TGCAGTGCTAGAGTAAGCGGGAGGGGCGCAGATACGCAGTATTTT.

This clonotype has ten or more counts. The gene calls are TRBV11-2 and TRBJ1-4; D might be TRBD1 (5 bases). This CDR3 has 16 amino acids. Germline V lookup: CDR1 SGHAT, CDR2 FQNNGV. Between the trimmed V and J ends, which lost 3 bases and 7 bases, there was a span of 18 bases. The DNA of the CDR3 is TGTGCCAGCAGCTTGGATCGCGGGGCCCTTGGTGAAAAACTGTTTTTT. As protein: CASSLDRGALGEKLFF. The full variable domain, its missing parts supplied by reference TRBV11-2 and TRBJ1-4, is EAGVAQSPRYKIIEKRQSVAFWCNPISGHATLYWYQQILGQGPKLLIQFQNNGVVDDSQLPKDRFSAERLKGVDSTLKIQPAKLEDSAVYLCASSLDRGALGEKLFFGSGTQLSVL.